The source of this TCR beta chain is a study of T cell changes during pregnancy in multiple sclerosis. Trimming stripped 3 bases from V and 1 base from J, with 13 bases between. The germline gives CDR1 SGDLS, CDR2 YYNGEE. This CDR3 has 16 amino acids. The data were produced by immunoSEQ multiplex PCR, yet TCRdb's version contains in-frame clones alone and is incomplete. This table has some 90,000 clones, around 90% appearing once. The source is a female donor with multiple sclerosis, enrolled in a pregnancy study. This chain joins TRBV9 and TRBJ2-2; D might be TRBD1 (7 bases). Sequencing used peripheral blood, obtained in the first trimester of pregnancy. The CDR3 DNA reads as TGTGCCAGCAGCGCCCCCCAGGGGGGGAACACCGGGGAGCTGTTTTTT. Translated, it gives CASSAPQGGNTGELFF.